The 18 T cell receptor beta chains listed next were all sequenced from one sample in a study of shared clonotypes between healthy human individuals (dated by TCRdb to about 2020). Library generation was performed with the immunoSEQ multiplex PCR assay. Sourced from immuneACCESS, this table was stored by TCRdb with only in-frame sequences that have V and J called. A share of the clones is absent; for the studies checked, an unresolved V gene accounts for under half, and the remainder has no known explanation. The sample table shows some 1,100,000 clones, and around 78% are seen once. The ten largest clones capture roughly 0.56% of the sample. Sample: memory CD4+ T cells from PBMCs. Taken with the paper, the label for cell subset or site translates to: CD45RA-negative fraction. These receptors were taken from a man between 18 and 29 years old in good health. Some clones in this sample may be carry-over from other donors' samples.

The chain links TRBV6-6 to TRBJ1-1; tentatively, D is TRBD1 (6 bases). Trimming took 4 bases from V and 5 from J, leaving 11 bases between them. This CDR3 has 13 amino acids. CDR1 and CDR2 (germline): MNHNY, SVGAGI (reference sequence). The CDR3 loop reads CASSFSRGTEAFF. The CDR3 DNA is TGTGCCAGCAGTTTCAGCAGGGGTACTGAAGCTTTCTTT.

The CDR3 loop reads CASSSGLGTHTEAFF. The CDR3 nucleotides read TGCGCCAGCAGCTCCGGGTTGGGGACACACACTGAAGCTTTCTTT. This chain connects TRBV5-1 to TRBJ1-1, with D tentatively TRBD1 (6 bases). The CDR3 runs 15 residues. Trimming removed 3 bases from V and 3 bases from J, with 15 bases in between. The germline gives CDR1 SGHRS, CDR2 YFSETQ.

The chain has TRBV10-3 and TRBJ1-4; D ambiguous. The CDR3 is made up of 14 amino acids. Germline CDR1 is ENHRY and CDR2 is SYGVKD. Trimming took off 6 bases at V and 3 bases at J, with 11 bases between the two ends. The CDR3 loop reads CAIREAGSNEKLFF. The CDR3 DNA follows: TGTGCCATCAGGGAGGCGGGATCTAATGAAAAACTGTTTTTT.

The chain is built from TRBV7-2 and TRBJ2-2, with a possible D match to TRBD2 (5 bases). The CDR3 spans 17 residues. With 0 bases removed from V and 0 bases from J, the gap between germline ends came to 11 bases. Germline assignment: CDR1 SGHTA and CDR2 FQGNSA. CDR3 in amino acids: CASSLAGLASNTGELFF. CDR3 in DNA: TGTGCCAGCAGCTTAGCCGGCCTAGCCTCGAACACCGGGGAGCTGTTTTTT.

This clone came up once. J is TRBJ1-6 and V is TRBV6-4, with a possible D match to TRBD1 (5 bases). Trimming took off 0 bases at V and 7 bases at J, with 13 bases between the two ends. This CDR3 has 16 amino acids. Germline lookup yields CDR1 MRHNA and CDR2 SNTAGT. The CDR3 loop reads CASSDSGDVRNSPLHF. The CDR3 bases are TGTGCCAGCAGTGACTCGGGGGATGTTCGAAATTCACCCCTCCACTTT.

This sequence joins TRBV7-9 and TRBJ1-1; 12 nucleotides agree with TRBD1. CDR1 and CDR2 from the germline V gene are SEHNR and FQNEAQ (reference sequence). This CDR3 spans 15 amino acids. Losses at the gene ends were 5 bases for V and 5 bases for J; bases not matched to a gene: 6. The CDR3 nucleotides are TGTGCCAGCAGCCGCCGGGACAGGGGGCATACTGAAGCTTTCTTT. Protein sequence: CASSRRDRGHTEAFF.

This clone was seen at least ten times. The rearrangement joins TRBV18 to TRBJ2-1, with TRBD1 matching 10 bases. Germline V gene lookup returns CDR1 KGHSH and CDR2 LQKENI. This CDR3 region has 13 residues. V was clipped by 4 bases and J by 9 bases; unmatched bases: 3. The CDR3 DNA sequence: TGTGCCAGCTCACGACAGGGGGCAAGTGAGCAGTTCTTC. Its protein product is CASSRQGASEQFF.

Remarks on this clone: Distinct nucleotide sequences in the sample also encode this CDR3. The chain's CDR3 is CASSQGRRYNEQFF. The CDR3 region has the DNA TGTGCCAGCAGTCAGGGGAGACGCTACAATGAGCAGTTCTTC. The rearrangement links TRBV28 to TRBJ2-1, with a tentative D call TRBD1 (6 bases). CDR1 is MDHEN and CDR2 is SYDVKM in the germline V gene. Trimming removed 5 bases at V and 3 bases at J, with 11 bases between. This CDR3 is 14 amino acids long.

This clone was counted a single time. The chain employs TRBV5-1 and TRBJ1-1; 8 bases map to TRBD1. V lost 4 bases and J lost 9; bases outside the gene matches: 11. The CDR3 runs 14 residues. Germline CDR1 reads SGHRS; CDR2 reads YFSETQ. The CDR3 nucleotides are TGCGCCAGCAGCCCAGGACAGGGAACCTTTAAAGCTTTCTTT. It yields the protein CASSPGQGTFKAFF.

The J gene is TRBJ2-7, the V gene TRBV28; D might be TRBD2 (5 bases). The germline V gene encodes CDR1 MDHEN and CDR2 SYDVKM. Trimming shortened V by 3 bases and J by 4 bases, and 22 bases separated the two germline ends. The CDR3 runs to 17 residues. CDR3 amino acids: CASSFGLRFNRGYEQYF. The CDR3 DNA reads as TGTGCCAGCAGTTTTGGGTTGAGATTCAACCGGGGTTACGAGCAGTACTTC.

This chain's CDR3 is CASSTRTGGQPQHF. Written as DNA, the CDR3 is TGTGCCAGCAGCACCCGGACAGGTGGTCAGCCCCAGCATTTT. The chain joins TRBV28 to TRBJ1-5; 7 nucleotides align to TRBD1. Germline V gene data show CDR1 as MDHEN and CDR2 as SYDVKM. The CDR3 loop spans 14 amino acids. J gave up 6 bases and V 6 bases, and 8 bases lay outside the gene matches.

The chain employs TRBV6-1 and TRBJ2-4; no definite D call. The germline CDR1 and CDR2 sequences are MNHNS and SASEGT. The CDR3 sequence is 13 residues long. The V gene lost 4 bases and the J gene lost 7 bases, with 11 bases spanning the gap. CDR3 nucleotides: TGTGCCAGCAGTGCGGAGACTGGGAACATTCAGTACTTC. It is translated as CASSAETGNIQYF.

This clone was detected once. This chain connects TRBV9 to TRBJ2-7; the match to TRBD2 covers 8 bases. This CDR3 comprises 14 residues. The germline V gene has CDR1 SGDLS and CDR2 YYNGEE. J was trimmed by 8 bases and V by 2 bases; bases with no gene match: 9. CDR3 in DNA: TGTGCCAGCAGCGTTACTAGCGGACCTCTGCAGCAGTACTTC. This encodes CASSVTSGPLQQYF.

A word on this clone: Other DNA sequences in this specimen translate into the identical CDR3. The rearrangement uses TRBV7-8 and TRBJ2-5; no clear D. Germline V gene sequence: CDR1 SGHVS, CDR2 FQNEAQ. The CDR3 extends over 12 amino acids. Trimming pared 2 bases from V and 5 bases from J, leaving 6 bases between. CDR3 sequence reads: CASSLSGETQYF. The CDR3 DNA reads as TGTGCCAGCAGCTTATCCGGGGAGACCCAGTACTTC.

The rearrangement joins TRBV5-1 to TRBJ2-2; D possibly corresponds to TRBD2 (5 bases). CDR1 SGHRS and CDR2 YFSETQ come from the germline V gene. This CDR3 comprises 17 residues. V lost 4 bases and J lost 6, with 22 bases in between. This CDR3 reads CASSRELVEMWAGELFF. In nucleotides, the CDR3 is TGCGCCAGCAGCCGGGAACTAGTCGAGATGTGGGCCGGGGAGCTGTTTTTT.

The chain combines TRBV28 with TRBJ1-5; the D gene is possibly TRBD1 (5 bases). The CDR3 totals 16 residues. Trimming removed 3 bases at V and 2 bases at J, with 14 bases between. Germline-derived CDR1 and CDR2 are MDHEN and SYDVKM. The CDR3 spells CASSFLQGRGNQPQHF. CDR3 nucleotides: TGTGCCAGCAGTTTCCTCCAGGGCCGGGGCAATCAGCCCCAGCATTTT.

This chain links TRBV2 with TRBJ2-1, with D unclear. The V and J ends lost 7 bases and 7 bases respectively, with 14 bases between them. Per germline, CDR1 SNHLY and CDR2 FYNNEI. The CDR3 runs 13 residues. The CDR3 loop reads CASNRLLSNEQFF. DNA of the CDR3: TGTGCCAGCAATCGGTTACTTTCTAATGAGCAGTTCTTC.

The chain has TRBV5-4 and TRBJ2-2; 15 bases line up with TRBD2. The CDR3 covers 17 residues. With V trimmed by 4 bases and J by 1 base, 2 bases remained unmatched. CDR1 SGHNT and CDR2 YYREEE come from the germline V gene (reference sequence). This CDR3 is CASSRGLAGGNTGELFF. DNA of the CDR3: TGTGCCAGCAGCAGGGGACTAGCGGGAGGGAACACCGGGGAGCTGTTTTTT.